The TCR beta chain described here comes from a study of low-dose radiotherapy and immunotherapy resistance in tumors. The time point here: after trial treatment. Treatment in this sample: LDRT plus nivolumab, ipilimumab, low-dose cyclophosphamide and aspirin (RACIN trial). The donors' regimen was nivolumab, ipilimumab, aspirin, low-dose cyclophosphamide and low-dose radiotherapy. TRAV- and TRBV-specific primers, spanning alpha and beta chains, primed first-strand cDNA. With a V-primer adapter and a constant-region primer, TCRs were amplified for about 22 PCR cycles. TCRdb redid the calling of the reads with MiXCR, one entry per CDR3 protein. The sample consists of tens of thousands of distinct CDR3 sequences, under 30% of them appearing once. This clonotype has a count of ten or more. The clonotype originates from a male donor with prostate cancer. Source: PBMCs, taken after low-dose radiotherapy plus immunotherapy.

The CDR3 DNA is TGCGCCAGCAGCTTAATCCTACCTCAGGGTCATGGCTACACCTTC. Translated: CASSLILPQGHGYTF. V gene TRBV5-1 combines with J gene TRBJ1-2; weak D call: TRBD1 (5 bases). V was pared by 2 bases and J by 6 bases, with 17 bases between. The V gene's germline CDR1 is SGHRS and CDR2 YFSETQ. This CDR3 is 15 amino acids long. The full variable domain, with the rest looked up from reference TRBV5-1 and TRBJ1-2, is KAGVTQTPRYLIKTRGQQVTLSCSPISGHRSVSWYQQTPGQGLQFLFEYFSETQRNKGNFPGRFSGRQFSNSRSEMNVSTLELGDSALYLCASSLILPQGHGYTFGSGTRLTVV.